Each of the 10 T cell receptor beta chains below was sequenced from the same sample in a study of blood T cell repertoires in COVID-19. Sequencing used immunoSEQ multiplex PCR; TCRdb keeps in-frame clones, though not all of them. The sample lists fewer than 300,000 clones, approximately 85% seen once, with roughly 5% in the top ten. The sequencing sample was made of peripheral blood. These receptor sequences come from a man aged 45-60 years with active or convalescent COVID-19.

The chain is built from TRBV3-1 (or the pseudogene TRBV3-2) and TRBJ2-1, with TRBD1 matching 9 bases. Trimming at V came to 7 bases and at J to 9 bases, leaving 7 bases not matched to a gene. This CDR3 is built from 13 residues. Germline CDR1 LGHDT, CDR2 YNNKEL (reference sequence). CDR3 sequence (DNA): TGTGCCAGCACCCGACAGGGGGAGGGTGAGCAGTTCTTC. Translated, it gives CASTRQGEGEQFF.

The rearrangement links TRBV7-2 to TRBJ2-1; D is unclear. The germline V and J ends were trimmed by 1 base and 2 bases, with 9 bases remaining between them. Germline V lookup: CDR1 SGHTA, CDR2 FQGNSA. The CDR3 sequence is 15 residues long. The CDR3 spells CASSLGSTTYNEQFF. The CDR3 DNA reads TGTGCCAGCAGCTTAGGCAGCACTACCTACAATGAGCAGTTCTTC.

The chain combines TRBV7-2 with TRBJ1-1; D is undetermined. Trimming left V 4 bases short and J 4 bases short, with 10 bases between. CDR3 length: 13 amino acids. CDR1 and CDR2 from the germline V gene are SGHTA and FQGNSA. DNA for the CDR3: TGTGCCAGCAGCTCTTACACGTCCACTGAAGCTTTCTTT. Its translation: CASSSYTSTEAFF.

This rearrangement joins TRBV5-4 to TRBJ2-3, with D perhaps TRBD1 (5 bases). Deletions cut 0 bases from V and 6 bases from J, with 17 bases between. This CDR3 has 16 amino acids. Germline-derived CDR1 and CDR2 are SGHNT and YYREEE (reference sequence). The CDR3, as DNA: TGTGCCAGCAGCTTGGGCGGACAAGGGCTAGGGGATACGCAGTATTTT. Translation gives CASSLGGQGLGDTQYF.

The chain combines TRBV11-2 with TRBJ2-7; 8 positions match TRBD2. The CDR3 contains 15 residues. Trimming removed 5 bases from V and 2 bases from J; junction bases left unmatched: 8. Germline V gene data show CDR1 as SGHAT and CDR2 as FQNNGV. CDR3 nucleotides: TGTGCCAGCAGCCCCGCGGGAGGAGTCCCCTACGAGCAGTACTTC. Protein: CASSPAGGVPYEQYF.

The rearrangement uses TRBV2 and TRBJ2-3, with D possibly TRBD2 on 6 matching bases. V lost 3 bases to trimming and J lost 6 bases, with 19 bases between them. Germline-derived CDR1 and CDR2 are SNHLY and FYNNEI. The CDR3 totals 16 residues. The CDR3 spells CASSDPSGEFGDTQYF. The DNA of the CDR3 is TGTGCCAGCAGTGATCCGTCGGGAGAGTTTGGCGATACGCAGTATTTT. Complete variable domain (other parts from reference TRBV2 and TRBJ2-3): EPEVTQTPSHQVTQMGQEVILRCVPISNHLYFYWYRQILGQKVEFLVSFYNNEISEKSEIFDDQFSVERPDGSNFTLKIRSTKLEDSAMYFCASSDPSGEFGDTQYFGPGTRLTVL.

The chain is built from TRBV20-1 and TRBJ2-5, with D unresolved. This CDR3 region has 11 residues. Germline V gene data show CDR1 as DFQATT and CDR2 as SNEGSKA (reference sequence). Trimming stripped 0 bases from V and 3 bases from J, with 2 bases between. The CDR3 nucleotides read TGCAGTGCTAGAGATAAAGAGACCCAGTACTTC. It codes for CSARDKETQYF.

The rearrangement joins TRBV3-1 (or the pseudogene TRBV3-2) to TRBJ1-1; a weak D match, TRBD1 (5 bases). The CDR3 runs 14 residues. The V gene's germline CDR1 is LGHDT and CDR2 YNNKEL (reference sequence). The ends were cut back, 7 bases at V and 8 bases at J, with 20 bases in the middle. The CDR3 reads CASTPEEGNSEAFF. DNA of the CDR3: TGTGCCAGCACCCCAGAGGAGGGGAACTCCGAAGCTTTCTTT.

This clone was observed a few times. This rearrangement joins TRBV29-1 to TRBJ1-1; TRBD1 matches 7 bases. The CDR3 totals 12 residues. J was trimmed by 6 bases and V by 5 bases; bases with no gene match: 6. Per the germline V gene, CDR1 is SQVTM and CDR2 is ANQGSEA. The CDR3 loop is CSVNTGAAEAFF. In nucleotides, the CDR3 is TGCAGCGTTAATACAGGGGCGGCTGAAGCTTTCTTT.

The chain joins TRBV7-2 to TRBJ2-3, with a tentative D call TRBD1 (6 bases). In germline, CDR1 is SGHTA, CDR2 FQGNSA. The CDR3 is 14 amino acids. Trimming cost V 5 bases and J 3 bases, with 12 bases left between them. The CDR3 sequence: CASSPQGRTDTQYF. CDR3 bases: TGTGCCAGCAGCCCCCAGGGGCGGACAGATACGCAGTATTTT.